Below, 26 T cell receptor beta chains from the same sample are listed, as sequenced in a study of preoperative IRX-2 immunotherapy in early breast cancer. Data came from immunoSEQ multiplex PCR; TCRdb stores just in-frame clones and leaves some out. This table holds 40,000 to 50,000 clones, about 72% found once. Treatment noted: preoperative locoregional IRX-2 cytokine immunotherapy. The sample consisted of tumor tissue, taken after IRX-2 immunotherapy. These receptors came from a human donor with breast cancer.

The CDR3 region is CASSEGTGSGNEQFF. The CDR3 region has the DNA TGTGCCAGCAGTGAAGGGACAGGCAGCGGAAATGAGCAGTTCTTC. The gene calls are TRBV6-1 and TRBJ2-1; the match to TRBD1 covers 7 bases. This CDR3 comprises 15 residues. J was trimmed by 7 bases and V by 1 base; bases with no gene match: 7. Per the germline V gene, CDR1 is MNHNS and CDR2 is SASEGT.

The rearrangement links TRBV30 to TRBJ2-2; 7 positions agree with TRBD2. The V segment lost 4 bases and the J segment 4 bases; nucleotides outside the gene matches: 12. The CDR3 spans 16 residues. The germline CDR1 and CDR2 sequences are GTSNPN and SVGIG (reference sequence). The CDR3 reads CAWIHYGGVITGELFF. CDR3 coding DNA: TGTGCCTGGATCCACTATGGGGGGGTTATCACCGGGGAGCTGTTTTTT.

The rearrangement joins TRBV28 to TRBJ1-3, with a possible D match to TRBD1 (6 bases). In germline, CDR1 is MDHEN, CDR2 SYDVKM. The V gene lost 6 bases and the J gene lost 4 bases, with 16 bases spanning the gap. This CDR3 is built from 15 residues. Here the CDR3 DNA reads TGTGCCAGCAGCCCGGCAGGGACATGGGGAAACACCATATATTTT. Protein: CASSPAGTWGNTIYF. Based on the CDR3 plus reference TRBV28 and TRBJ1-3, the full variable domain is DVKVTQSSRYLVKRTGEKVFLECVQDMDHENMFWYRQDPGLGLRLIYFSYDVKMKEKGDIPEGYSVSREKKERFSLILESASTNQTSMYLCASSPAGTWGNTIYFGEGSWLTVV.

The chain carries TRBV18 and TRBJ1-1; D possibly corresponds to TRBD1 (5 bases). Per the germline V gene, CDR1 is KGHSH and CDR2 is LQKENI. The ends were cut back, 4 bases at V and 4 bases at J, with 19 bases in the middle. This CDR3 contains 16 residues. The CDR3 region has the DNA TGTGCCAGCTCACAATCAGGGAGAGAGGGGAGCACTGAAGCTTTCTTT. It codes for CASSQSGREGSTEAFF.

The V call is TRBV7-6, the J call TRBJ1-6; D is ambiguous. The germline V gene has CDR1 SGHVS and CDR2 FNYEAQ. CDR3 size: 14 residues. Trimming pared 3 bases from V and 4 bases from J, leaving 7 bases between. CDR3 coding DNA: TGTGCCAGCAGCTTTCGGGCTTATAATTCACCCCTCCACTTT. It yields the protein CASSFRAYNSPLHF.

V usage is TRBV9 and J usage is TRBJ2-7; 8 nucleotides line up with TRBD2. The CDR3 totals 14 residues. Germline V gene sequence: CDR1 SGDLS, CDR2 YYNGEE. Losses at the gene ends were 5 bases for V and 6 bases for J; bases not matched to a gene: 10. The CDR3 nucleotides are TGTGCCAGCAGGTGGGCGGGGGGCACCCCCGAGCAGTACTTC. Amino acid sequence: CASRWAGGTPEQYF.

In its sample, this clone was seen once. The chain joins TRBV11-1 to TRBJ2-7; a weak D match, TRBD1 (6 bases). The CDR3 is made up of 19 amino acids. Trimming shortened V by 5 bases and J by 3 bases, and 29 bases separated the two germline ends. In germline, CDR1 is SGHAT, CDR2 FQDESV (reference sequence). The DNA of the CDR3 is TGTGCCAGCAGCCCGAGATACCCACGGACAGAACCGACAAGCTACGAGCAGTACTTC. The encoded protein is CASSPRYPRTEPTSYEQYF.

In this sample, this clone turned up a few times. The rearrangement links TRBV6-8 to TRBJ1-2; D is ambiguous. With 6 bases removed from V and 0 bases from J, the gap between germline ends came to 5 bases. The CDR3 runs to 12 residues. The germline gives CDR1 MNHGY, CDR2 SAAAGT. DNA of the CDR3: TGTGCCAGCAGCCGGGCTAACTATGGCTACACCTTC. It encodes CASSRANYGYTF.

The J gene is TRBJ1-1, the V gene TRBV30, with D uncertain. V dropped 0 bases and J dropped 8 bases, with 13 bases sitting between them. CDR1 is GTSNPN and CDR2 is SVGIG in the germline V gene (reference sequence). CDR3 length equals 13 residues. This CDR3 reads CAWSVKRATEAFF. CDR3 sequence (DNA): TGTGCCTGGAGTGTGAAGAGGGCCACGGAAGCTTTCTTT.

The chain combines TRBV19 with TRBJ2-7; perhaps TRBD1 as D (6 bases). V lost 3 bases, J lost 2 bases, and 17 bases lay in between. The V gene's germline CDR1 is LNHDA and CDR2 SQIVND (reference sequence). The length of the CDR3 is 16 residues. As DNA, the CDR3 is TGTGCCAGTAGTATGCGAGGGCAGGGGATCCCCTACGAGCAGTACTTC. Its protein product is CASSMRGQGIPYEQYF.

The genes are TRBV18 and TRBJ2-2; D may be TRBD2 (6 bases). CDR3 size: 14 residues. Trimming removed 4 bases at V and 1 base at J, with 7 bases between. Germline V lookup: CDR1 KGHSH, CDR2 LQKENI. CDR3 coding DNA: TGTGCCAGCTCACTGGGACTGAACACCGGGGAGCTGTTTTTT. It encodes CASSLGLNTGELFF.

A single count supports this clone. The CDR3 DNA reads as TGTGCCATCAGTGAGCCGGACAGGCTATACGGGGAGCTGTTTTTT. Translated, it gives CAISEPDRLYGELFF. V usage is TRBV10-3 and J usage is TRBJ2-2; 7 nucleotides align to TRBD1. In germline, CDR1 is ENHRY, CDR2 SYGVKD. This CDR3 region has 15 residues. With 2 bases clipped from V and 7 bases from J, the junction kept 7 bases outside the gene matches.

This sequence joins TRBV18 and TRBJ1-6, with a possible D match to TRBD1 (5 bases). Trimming took off 5 bases at V and 8 bases at J, with 13 bases between the two ends. Germline V CDR1 and CDR2: KGHSH, LQKENI. The CDR3 is made up of 14 amino acids. The CDR3 loop reads CASSERGGDSPLHF. The CDR3 nucleotides read TGTGCCAGCTCAGAACGGGGGGGAGATTCACCCCTCCACTTT. Variable domain in full (rest from reference TRBV18 and TRBJ1-6): NAGVMQNPRHLVRRRGQEARLRCSPMKGHSHVYWYRQLPEEGLKFMVYLQKENIIDESGMPKERFSAEFPKEGPSILRIQQVVRGDSAAYFCASSERGGDSPLHFGNGTRLTVT.

The V gene is TRBV6-8, the J gene TRBJ2-7; 8 bases are a match to TRBD2. Looked up from germline, CDR1 is MNHGY and CDR2 is SAAAGT. The CDR3 consists of 13 residues. J was trimmed by 2 bases and V by 7 bases; bases with no gene match: 4. The DNA for the CDR3 is TGTGCCAGCACGCGGGGGGCTGCCTACGAGCAGTACTTC. It is translated as CASTRGAAYEQYF.

The count of this clone is one. This chain joins TRBV19 and TRBJ2-1, with 9 positions matching TRBD2. CDR1 is LNHDA and CDR2 is SQIVND in the germline V gene (reference sequence). V gave up 9 bases and J gave up 1 base; unmatched junction bases: 10. CDR3 length: 16 amino acids. CDR3 sequence: CASSRQRGVSYNEQFF. In DNA form, the CDR3 reads TGTGCCAGCAGCCGTCAGCGGGGGGTATCCTACAATGAGCAGTTCTTC.

This rearrangement joins TRBV12-5 to TRBJ1-1; 8 bases map to TRBD1. This CDR3 is built from 14 residues. CDR1 and CDR2 (germline): LGHNT, FRNRAP. The CDR3 is CASHRGSIPETRFF. The CDR3 DNA reads as TGTGCCAGCCACAGGGGGTCTATACCGGAAACGCGTTTCTTT.

The chain combines TRBV29-1 with TRBJ2-7; D tentatively fits TRBD1 or TRBD2 (5 bases each). Germline lookup yields CDR1 SQVTM and CDR2 ANQGSEA. The CDR3 length is 12 residues. V dropped 0 bases and J dropped 5 bases, with 8 bases sitting between them. CDR3 amino acids: CSVEEGENEQYF. CDR3 sequence (DNA): TGCAGCGTTGAAGAGGGGGAAAACGAGCAGTACTTC.

V usage is TRBV15 and J usage is TRBJ1-2; D call uncertain. Germline CDR1 and CDR2: LNHNV and YYDKDF (reference sequence). The length of the CDR3 is 15 residues. The germline V and J ends were trimmed by 0 bases and 2 bases, with 10 bases remaining between them. The CDR3 loop is CATSRDLFRNYGYTF. The CDR3 DNA follows: TGTGCCACCAGCAGAGATTTGTTCAGGAACTATGGCTACACCTTC.

The chain has TRBV7-7 and TRBJ2-7; TRBD1 aligns across 7 bases. After removal of 3 bases from V and 4 bases from J, the junction contained 6 bases not matched to a gene. CDR1 and CDR2 from the germline V gene are SSHAT and FNYEAQ (reference sequence). CDR3 length: 14 amino acids. The chain's CDR3 is CASSLAGGIYEQYF. CDR3 bases: TGTGCCAGCAGCTTGGCAGGGGGAATTTACGAGCAGTACTTC.

In regard to this clone: A read error may account for a junction end that differs from germline. The chain links TRBV7-4 to TRBJ2-5; TRBD1 might be the D (7 bases). The CDR3 spans 15 residues. Germline lookup yields CDR1 SGHVT and CDR2 SQSDAQ. The CDR3 DNA sequence: TGTGCTAGCAGCCTGACGGAGGGGGCGCAGGAGACCCAGTACTTC. Its protein product is CASSLTEGAQETQYF.

This chain joins TRBV7-7 and TRBJ2-5; possibly TRBD1 or TRBD2 for D (5 bases each). Per the germline V gene, CDR1 is SSHAT and CDR2 is FNYEAQ (reference sequence). The CDR3 has 14 amino acids. Trimming removed 7 bases at V and 4 bases at J, with 16 bases between. DNA of the CDR3: TGTGCCAGCACGAAGGGGAGCGGACCAGAGACCCAGTACTTC. This translates into CASTKGSGPETQYF.

This chain uses TRBV5-1 with TRBJ2-2, with 7 bases matching TRBD2. The CDR3 has 15 residues. Trimming took 4 bases from V and 2 from J; bases not matched to a gene: 5. Germline V lookup: CDR1 SGHRS, CDR2 YFSETQ. DNA of the CDR3: TGCGCCAGCAGCCTCACGGGGGGTAACACCGGGGAGCTGTTTTTT. Protein: CASSLTGGNTGELFF.

The chain is built from TRBV19 and TRBJ1-6; the match to TRBD1 covers 7 bases. The CDR3 has 15 amino acids. With V trimmed by 5 bases and J by 10 bases, 11 bases remained unmatched. Germline-derived CDR1 and CDR2 are LNHDA and SQIVND (reference sequence). CDR3 DNA sequence: TGTGCCAGTAGTGCCTCAGGGGGGGCCAACTCACCCCTCCACTTT. As protein: CASSASGGANSPLHF.

The chain couples TRBV19 to TRBJ1-1; tentatively, D is TRBD1 (6 bases). V gave up 6 bases and J gave up 0 bases, with 8 bases separating them. CDR1 LNHDA and CDR2 SQIVND come from the germline V gene (reference sequence). The CDR3 is made up of 13 amino acids. CDR3 amino acids: CASRDSMNTEAFF. As DNA, the CDR3 is TGTGCCAGTAGGGACAGCATGAACACTGAAGCTTTCTTT.

The V call is TRBV14, the J call TRBJ2-3, with D unclear. Germline V gene sequence: CDR1 SGHDN, CDR2 FVKESK. The CDR3 extends over 13 amino acids. Trimming took 0 bases from V and 4 from J, leaving 5 bases between them. The CDR3 loop is CASSQETADTQYF. As DNA, the CDR3 is TGTGCCAGCAGCCAAGAGACGGCAGATACGCAGTATTTT.

V gene TRBV6-8 combines with J gene TRBJ2-1; 11 nucleotides line up with TRBD1. The CDR3 is made up of 14 amino acids. The junction had 7 bases not matched to a gene; V was cut back by 8 bases and J by 7 bases. From germline, CDR1 is MNHGY and CDR2 SAAAGT. CDR3 bases: TGTGCCAGCCCTGGACAGGGGGCTTCTAATGAGCAGTTCTTC. Residues: CASPGQGASNEQFF.